One sample yielded the 2 T cell receptor delta chains listed below, sequenced in a study of gamma-delta T cells after stem cell transplantation (dated by TCRdb to the mid-2010s). Library creation used RT-PCR. The listed sequencing device is Illumina MiSeq. Via CATT, TCRdb reprocessed the public reads, and rows with identical DNA were then joined. This sample holds approximately 3,000 delta-chain clones; approximately 2.6% were observed only once. Around 26% of the sample lies in the top ten. Sequenced sample: gamma-delta T cells. These TCRs come from a human donor. It is not recorded whose cells these are; they may come from a transplant donor.

On this clone itself: A much more abundant neighbour one base away suggests this may be a read error. The genes are TRDV2 and TRDJ1, with a possible D match to TRDD3 (7 bases). CDR1 is GEAIGNYY, CDR2 EKD, per germline. V was pared by 0 bases and J by 2 bases, with 39 bases between. This CDR3 comprises 24 residues. The DNA of the CDR3 is TGTGCCTGTGACACCTTTAGGCCCTCCTACGTTGGGGATAGGAGGCCGCGGGGAACCGATAAACTCATCTTT. Amino acid sequence: CACDTFRPSYVGDRRPRGTDKLIF.

By share, this clone ranks as medium-sized. The genes are TRDV2 and TRDJ1; a possible D gene is TRDD3 (6 bases). The CDR3 length is 15 residues. V lost 0 bases to trimming and J lost 1 base, with 11 bases between them. The germline gives CDR1 GEAIGNYY, CDR2 EKD. CDR3 nucleotide sequence: TGTGCCTGTGACACCCTGGGGAAACCCACCGATAAACTCATCTTT. It specifies CACDTLGKPTDKLIF.